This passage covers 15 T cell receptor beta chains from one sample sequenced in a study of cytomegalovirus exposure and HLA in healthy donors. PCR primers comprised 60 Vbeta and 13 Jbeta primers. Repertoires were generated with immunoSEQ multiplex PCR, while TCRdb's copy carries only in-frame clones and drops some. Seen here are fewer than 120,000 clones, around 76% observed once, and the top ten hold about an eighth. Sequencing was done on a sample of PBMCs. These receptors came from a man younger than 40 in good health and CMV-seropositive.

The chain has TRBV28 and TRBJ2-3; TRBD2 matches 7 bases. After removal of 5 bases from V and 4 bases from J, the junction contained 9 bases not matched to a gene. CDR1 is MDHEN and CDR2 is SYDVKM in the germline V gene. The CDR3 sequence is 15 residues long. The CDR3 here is CASSGRRGFADTQYF. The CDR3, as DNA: TGTGCCAGCAGTGGGCGGCGGGGGTTTGCAGATACGCAGTATTTT.

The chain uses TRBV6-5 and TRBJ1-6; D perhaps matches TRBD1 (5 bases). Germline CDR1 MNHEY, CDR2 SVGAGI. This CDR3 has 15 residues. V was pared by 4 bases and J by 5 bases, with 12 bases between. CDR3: CASSSRRGDNSPLHF. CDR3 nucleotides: TGTGCCAGCAGTTCGCGCCGGGGGGATAATTCACCCCTCCACTTT.

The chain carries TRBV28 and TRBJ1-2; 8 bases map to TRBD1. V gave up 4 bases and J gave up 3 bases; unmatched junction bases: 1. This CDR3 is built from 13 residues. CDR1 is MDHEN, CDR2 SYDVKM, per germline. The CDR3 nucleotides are TGTGCCAGCAGTTCGGGACAGGACTATGGCTACACCTTC. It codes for CASSSGQDYGYTF.

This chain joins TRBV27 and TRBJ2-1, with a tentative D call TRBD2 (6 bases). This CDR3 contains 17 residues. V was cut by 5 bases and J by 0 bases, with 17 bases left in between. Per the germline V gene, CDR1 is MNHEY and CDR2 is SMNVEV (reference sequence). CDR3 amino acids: CASSPPGSGGSYNEQFF. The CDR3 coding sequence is TGTGCCAGCAGTCCCCCCGGTAGCGGAGGCTCCTACAATGAGCAGTTCTTC.

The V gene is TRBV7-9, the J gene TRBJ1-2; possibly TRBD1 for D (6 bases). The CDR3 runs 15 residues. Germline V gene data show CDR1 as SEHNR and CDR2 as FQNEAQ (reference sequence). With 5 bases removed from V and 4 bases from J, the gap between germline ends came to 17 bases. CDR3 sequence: CASSPWGGLPYGYTF. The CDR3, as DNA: TGTGCCAGCAGCCCCTGGGGGGGGCTCCCCTATGGCTACACCTTC.

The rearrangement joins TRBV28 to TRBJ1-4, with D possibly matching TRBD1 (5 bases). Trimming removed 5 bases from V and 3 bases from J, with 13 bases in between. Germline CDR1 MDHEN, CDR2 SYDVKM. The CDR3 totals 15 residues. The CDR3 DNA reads TGTGCCAGCAGTCGTGCACAGGCCCCTAATGAAAAACTGTTTTTT. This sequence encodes CASSRAQAPNEKLFF.

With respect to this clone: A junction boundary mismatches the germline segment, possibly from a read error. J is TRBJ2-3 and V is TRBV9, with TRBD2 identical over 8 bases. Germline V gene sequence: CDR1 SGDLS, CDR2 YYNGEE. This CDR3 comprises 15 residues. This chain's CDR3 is CAGSDWGLAGRAQYF. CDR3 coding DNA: TGTGCCGGCAGCGACTGGGGCCTAGCGGGTCGGGCGCAGTATTTT.

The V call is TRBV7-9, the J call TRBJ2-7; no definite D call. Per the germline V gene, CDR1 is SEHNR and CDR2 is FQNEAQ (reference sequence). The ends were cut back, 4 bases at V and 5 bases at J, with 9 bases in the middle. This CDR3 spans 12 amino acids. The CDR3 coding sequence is TGTGCCAGCAGCTCCAACAGTGACGAGCAGTACTTC. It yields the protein CASSSNSDEQYF.

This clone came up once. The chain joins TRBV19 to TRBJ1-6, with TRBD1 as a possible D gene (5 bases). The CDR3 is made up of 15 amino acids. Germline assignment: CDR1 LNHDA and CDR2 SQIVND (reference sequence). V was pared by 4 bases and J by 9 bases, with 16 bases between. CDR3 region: CASSTRERGSSPLHF. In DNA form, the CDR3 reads TGTGCCAGTAGTACCAGGGAAAGGGGTAGTTCACCCCTCCACTTT.

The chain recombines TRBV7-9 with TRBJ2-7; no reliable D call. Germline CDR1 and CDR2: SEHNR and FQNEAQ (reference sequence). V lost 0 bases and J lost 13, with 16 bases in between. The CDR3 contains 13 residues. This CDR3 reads CASSLAAAVSFYF. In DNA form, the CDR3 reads TGTGCCAGCAGCTTAGCGGCCGCCGTGTCGTTTTACTTC.

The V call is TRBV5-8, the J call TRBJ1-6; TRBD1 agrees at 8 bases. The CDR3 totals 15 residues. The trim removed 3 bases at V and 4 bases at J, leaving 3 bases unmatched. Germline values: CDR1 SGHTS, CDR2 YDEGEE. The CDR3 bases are TGTGCCAGCAGCTCGACAGGGGATTATAATTCACCCCTCCACTTT. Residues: CASSSTGDYNSPLHF.

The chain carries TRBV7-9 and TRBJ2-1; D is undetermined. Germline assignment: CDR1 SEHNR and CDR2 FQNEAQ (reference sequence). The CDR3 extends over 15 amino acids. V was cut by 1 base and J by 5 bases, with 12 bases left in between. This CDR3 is CASSLVSGADNEQFF. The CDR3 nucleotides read TGTGCCAGCAGCTTAGTTAGTGGAGCCGACAATGAGCAGTTCTTC. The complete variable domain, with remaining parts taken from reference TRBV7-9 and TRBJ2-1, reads DTGVSQNPRHKITKRGQNVTFRCDPISEHNRLYWYRQTLGQGPEFLTYFQNEAQLEKSRLLSDRFSAERPKGSFSTLEIQRTEQGDSAMYLCASSLVSGADNEQFFGPGTRLTVL.

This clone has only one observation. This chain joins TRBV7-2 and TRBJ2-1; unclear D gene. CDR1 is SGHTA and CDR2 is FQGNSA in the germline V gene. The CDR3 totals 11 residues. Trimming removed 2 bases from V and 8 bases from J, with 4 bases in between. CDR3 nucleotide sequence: TGTGCCAGCAGCTTATATTATGAGCAGTTCTTC. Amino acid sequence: CASSLYYEQFF.

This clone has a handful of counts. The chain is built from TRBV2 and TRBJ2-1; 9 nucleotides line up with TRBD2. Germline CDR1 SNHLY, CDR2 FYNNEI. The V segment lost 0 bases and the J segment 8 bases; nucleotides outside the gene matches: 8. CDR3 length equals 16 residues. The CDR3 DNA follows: TGTGCCAGCAGTGAAGCGCGCCTAGCGGGGTACTATGAGCAGTTCTTC. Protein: CASSEARLAGYYEQFF.

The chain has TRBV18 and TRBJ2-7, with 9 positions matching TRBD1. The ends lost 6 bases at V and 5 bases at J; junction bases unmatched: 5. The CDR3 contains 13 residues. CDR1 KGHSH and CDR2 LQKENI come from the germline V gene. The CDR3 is CASSRQGGDEQYF. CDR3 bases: TGTGCCAGCTCGCGACAGGGGGGGGACGAGCAGTACTTC.